This T cell receptor beta chain is drawn from a study of shared clonotypes between healthy human individuals (dated by TCRdb to the early 2020s). Regarding the study in general: The cohort included three men and a couple of women between 18 and 49 years of age. For each donor, CD4 naive and CD4 memory were each given three plates, CD8 naive was given two plates, and CD8 memory was given one plate. The study deeply sequenced blood TCR repertoires of about 5 healthy adults to estimate repertoire size and the extent of clonotype sharing between individuals. Libraries were prepared and TCR repertoires were sequenced by different laboratories using diverse techniques, in order to increase sequencing depth and limit assay-specific biases. Leukapheresis yielded between about 0.94 and 10 billion PBMCs per donor.

CD8 naive samples consisted of CD45RO-negative cells that were positively selected for CCR7, yielding a CD45RA+CCR7+ population without TemRA cells. The donors were healthy, HIV-negative adults who had no recently reported acute infections or vaccinations. Only Caucasian adults living in Nashville, Tennessee, USA were represented among the donors. After blood collection by leukapheresis, PBMCs were isolated using Ficoll-Histopaque density gradient centrifugation and then cryopreserved in the vapor phase of liquid nitrogen. Purity and quantity of every magnetically sorted T cell population were checked by analytical flow cytometry. Each sorted fraction had its genomic DNA isolated and then quantified by UV absorbance on a Nanodrop 2000c. On this clone itself: What antigen it recognizes has not been identified. It has no much larger one-base neighbor in the sample; base qualities were not kept.

Overall study outcomes, separate from this receptor: Because the study included a small number of donors, the genetic and exposure-history diversity represented was limited. Incomplete sequencing was indicated by rarefaction of sorted-subset datasets, despite the large sequencing depth. Higher generation probabilities were observed for clonotypes shared by all four sorted-subset donors than for non-shared clonotypes. Across four donors, about 4.5% of naive CD4, over 3% of naive CD8, roughly 2.2% of memory CD4, and 0.4% to 0.45% of memory CD8 clonotypes were shared. Sampling was restricted to blood, and TCR repertoires in tissues likely differ from the TCR repertoires found in blood. Pairwise subsampling indicated that sequencing depth was expected to affect the degree of clonotype sharing among donors. Larger estimated clonotype richness was generally found for naive subsets than for memory subsets.

TCR CDR3 regions were amplified from genomic DNA by multiplex PCR using the deep immunoSEQ assay. Extracted genomic DNA from each cell subset was spread evenly across all wells of several immunoSEQ 96-well plates, with each plate serving as a replicate. For sorted subsets, 150 to 200 ng genomic DNA, equal to tens of thousands of T cell genomes, was loaded into each replicate PCR. Purified libraries were quantified with a Qubit 3.0 fluorometer, sized on a Bioanalyzer 2100, and re-quantified with the KAPA Library Quantification kit. Each immunoSEQ 96-well plate was sequenced on its own single-read 150-cycle Illumina NextSeq 550 flow cell. In the paper's pipeline: Because the immunoSEQ output included only junctional sequences and no quality scores, the filtering could not be the same as the filtering used for full-length reads. To assign V/J genes and CDR3, sequences were annotated using PyIR, a Python wrapper for IgBLAST v1.9, with IMGT germline references. Reads were filtered out if the reads had weak V/J assignments (E-value above 1e-6), no CDR3, stop codons, out-of-frame junctions, or ambiguous translated residues. V3J clonotypes were defined as sequences sharing an identical inferred V gene, J gene, and CDR3 amino acid sequence. Percentage overlap between repertoires was calculated by dividing the number of shared unique clonotypes by the size of the smaller repertoire. RTK rarefaction, the Chao1 estimator, and Recon v2.1 estimates of unobserved clonotypes were used to assess repertoire richness. Generation probabilities were computed with OLGA for all TCRbeta clonotypes obtained by the gDNA method from a handful of donors. TCRdb took this table from immuneACCESS and kept in-frame rearrangements with V and J called. Such tables lack part of the clones; where checked against another copy, unresolved V genes explain under half of the gap, and the rest is unexplained. V and J calls and clone size are those listed in that table; D and trimming were worked out from the DNA. For this sample there are about 2.1 million clones; just over 90% appear just once. The leading ten clones occupy under 2% of the sample.

V lost 6 bases and J lost 4 bases; the stretch between them is 16 bases long. The germline V gene (reference sequence) yields LNHDA for CDR1 and SQIVND for CDR2. Inclusive of the bounding cysteine and phenylalanine, the CDR3 is 15 residues long. The read is trimmed to its CDR3 DNA, 45 bases read in frame from base 1. The chain joins TRBV19 to TRBJ2-1; a tentative D call is TRBD2 (7 bases match). The sequencing input was naive CD8+ T cells from PBMCs. The cell subset or site label for this specimen denotes: CD45RA+CCR7+. The sequence derives from a man younger than 35 in good health. Some clones in this sample may be carry-over from other donors' samples. The DNA reads as follows: TGTGCCAGTAGGTCGGATGGGAGGGGGTACAATGAGCAGTTCTTC. Translated, it gives CASRSDGRGYNEQFF.